This T cell receptor (beta chain) was sequenced during a study of cytomegalovirus exposure and HLA in healthy donors. The study ran its PCR with 60 Vbeta and 13 Jbeta primers. Produced via immunoSEQ multiplex PCR; TCRdb's table is partial and in-frame only. The table has fewer than 250,000 clones, approximately 80% seen once. The CDR3 consists of 15 residues. Germline V gene sequence: CDR1 SNHLY, CDR2 FYNNEI. V lost 7 bases and J lost 3, with 19 bases in between. This receptor was taken from a man aged 30 to 39 in good health and CMV-seronegative. The chain is built from TRBV2 and TRBJ2-7; D is undetermined. Sequenced sample: PBMCs. CDR3 in amino acids: CASIERDKKIYEQYF. The CDR3 coding sequence is TGTGCCAGCATCGAAAGAGACAAAAAAATCTACGAGCAGTACTTC.